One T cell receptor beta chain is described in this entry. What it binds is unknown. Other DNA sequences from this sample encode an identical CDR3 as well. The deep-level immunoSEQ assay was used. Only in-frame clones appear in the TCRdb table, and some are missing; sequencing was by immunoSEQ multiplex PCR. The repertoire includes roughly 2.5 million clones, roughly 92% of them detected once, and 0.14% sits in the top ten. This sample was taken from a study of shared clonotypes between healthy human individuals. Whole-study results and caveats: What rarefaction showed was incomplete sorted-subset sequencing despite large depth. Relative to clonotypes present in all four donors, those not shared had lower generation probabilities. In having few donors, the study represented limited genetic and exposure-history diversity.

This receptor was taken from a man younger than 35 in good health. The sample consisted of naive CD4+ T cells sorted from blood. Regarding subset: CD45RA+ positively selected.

CDR3 in DNA: TGCGCCAGCAGCGAGGGGACAGGGGGAAATTCACCCCTCCACTTT. Its protein product is CASSEGTGGNSPLHF. The chain is built from TRBV5-1 and TRBJ1-6; 11 bases match TRBD1. The V gene end was trimmed by 4 bases and the J gene end by 7 bases; junction bases not matched to a gene: 4. The germline gives CDR1 SGHRS, CDR2 YFSETQ. This CDR3 comprises 15 residues.